The rows below give T cell receptor beta chains drawn from one sample of a study of siplizumab effects on memory and regulatory T cells. Repertoires were generated with immunoSEQ multiplex PCR, while TCRdb's copy carries only in-frame clones and drops some. Among about 100,000 clones listed, more than 85% were seen once. Material: Tregs sorted from blood. The receptors shown here come from a human donor in good health. The CDR3 runs from the conserved cysteine through the conserved F or W. Fields, in order: J gene, CDR3 length, clone size, V gene, D gene, CDR3 protein, CDR3 DNA. The D gene is left open where the match is weak. The size entry is marked missing in some rows and otherwise reads once, few, many or a size class.

>TRBJ2-1|16|-|TRBV7-2|TRBD2
CASSSRTSGRINEQFF
TGTGCCAGCAGCTCCAGGACTAGCGGGAGGATTAATGAGCAGTTCTTC
>TRBJ1-1|10|-|TRBV20-1|-
CRARGLEAFF
TGCAGGGCGCGGGGCCTTGAAGCTTTCTTT
>TRBJ2-6|17|once|TRBV2|-
CASSVIGGVSGANVLTF
TGTGCCAGCAGTGTAATAGGGGGTGTCTCTGGGGCCAACGTCCTGACTTTC
>TRBJ2-7|15|once|TRBV6-6|-
CASRPSGAISYEQYF
TGTGCCAGCAGACCCTCCGGGGCGATTTCCTACGAGCAGTACTTC
>TRBJ2-2|13|-|TRBV11-2|-
CASSLRGTGELFF
TGTGCCAGCAGCTTAAGGGGGACCGGGGAGCTGTTTTTT
>TRBJ1-1|13|-|TRBV2|-
CASTKEVDTEAFF
TGTGCCAGCACGAAAGAGGTGGACACTGAAGCTTTCTTT
>TRBJ1-1|17|-|TRBV6-1|TRBD1
CASSVGTAPYMNTEAFF
TGTGCCAGCAGTGTTGGGACAGCCCCCTACATGAACACTGAAGCTTTCTTT
>TRBJ1-1|15|-|TRBV13|-
CASSLRGDRDTEAFF
TGTGCCAGCAGCTTACGGGGGGATCGGGACACTGAAGCTTTCTTT
>TRBJ1-2|13|-|TRBV7-9|-
CASSLISTEGYTF
TGTGCCAGCAGCTTAATCAGCACGGAGGGCTACACCTTC
>TRBJ1-6|15|-|TRBV9|TRBD1
CASSVDTGESSPLHF
TGTGCCAGCAGCGTCGATACAGGGGAGAGTTCACCCCTCCACTTT
>TRBJ2-3|16|-|TRBV4-3|TRBD2
CASSRNPGLLVDTQYF
TGCGCCAGCAGCCGAAATCCGGGACTACTGGTCGATACGCAGTATTTT
>TRBJ2-5|15|-|TRBV5-1|-
CASSLEVAAQETQYF
TGCGCCAGCAGCTTGGAGGTAGCGGCCCAAGAGACCCAGTACTTC
>TRBJ2-7|13|-|TRBV5-1|TRBD1
CASSSTGGREQYF
TGCGCCAGCAGCTCAACAGGGGGCCGGGAGCAGTACTTC
>TRBJ1-2|13|-|TRBV6-5|-
CASSYRFNYGYTF
TGTGCCAGCAGTTACCGCTTTAACTATGGCTACACCTTC
>TRBJ2-3|15|-|TRBV30|TRBD2
CAWKWGGRTGDTQYF
TGTGCCTGGAAGTGGGGCGGGAGGACGGGAGATACGCAGTATTTT
>TRBJ1-2|13|once|TRBV5-1|TRBD1
CASSLGQGAGYTF
TGCGCCAGCAGCTTGGGACAGGGGGCTGGCTACACCTTC
>TRBJ2-5|13|-|TRBV11-3|-
CASSPRAQETQYF
TGTGCCAGCAGCCCTCGGGCCCAGGAGACCCAGTACTTC
>TRBJ1-1|12|-|TRBV6-5|TRBD1
CTIRDSYTEAFF
TGTACCATCCGGGACAGCTACACTGAAGCTTTCTTT
>TRBJ1-4|14|few|TRBV5-1|-
CASSLTGGFEKLFF
TGCGCCAGCAGCTTAACGGGGGGATTCGAAAAACTGTTTTTT
>TRBJ2-5|13|-|TRBV25-1|TRBD1
CASSSTGQETQYF
TGTGCCAGCAGCTCGACGGGACAGGAGACCCAGTACTTC
>TRBJ1-1|15|-|TRBV9|-
CASSVVSFLNTEAFF
TGTGCCAGCAGCGTAGTATCCTTTCTAAACACTGAAGCTTTCTTT
>TRBJ2-3|15|-|TRBV7-8|-
CASSLVRRSTDTQYF
TGTGCCAGCAGCTTAGTCAGAAGAAGCACAGATACGCAGTATTTT
>TRBJ2-7|12|-|TRBV6-5|-
CASRGRVYEQYF
TGTGCCAGCAGGGGGCGGGTCTACGAGCAGTACTTC
>TRBJ1-1|14|-|TRBV19|-
CASSIVGSSTEAFF
TGTGCCAGTAGTATAGTTGGCAGTAGCACTGAAGCTTTCTTT
>TRBJ1-6|17|-|TRBV2|-
CASTMFTLSSYNSPLHF
TGTGCCAGCACCATGTTTACCCTGAGCTCCTATAATTCACCCCTCCACTTT
>TRBJ2-4|13|-|TRBV19|-
CASSIGQVNIQYF
TGTGCCAGTAGTATAGGACAGGTGAACATTCAGTACTTC
>TRBJ2-2|15|-|TRBV5-1|TRBD1
CASSTTGGYTGELFF
TGCGCCAGCAGCACGACAGGGGGATACACCGGGGAGCTGTTTTTT
>TRBJ1-1|15|-|TRBV5-6|TRBD1
CASSQRQGWNTEAFF
TGTGCCAGCAGCCAAAGACAGGGCTGGAACACTGAAGCTTTCTTT
>TRBJ2-1|15|-|TRBV2|TRBD2
CASSVPGTSGNEQFF
TGTGCCAGCAGTGTTCCCGGGACTAGCGGCAATGAGCAGTTCTTC
>TRBJ2-3|18|-|TRBV19|TRBD2
CASSMASGRGGLTDTQYF
TGTGCCAGTAGTATGGCTAGCGGGAGGGGTGGCCTCACAGATACGCAGTATTTT
>TRBJ2-3|14|-|TRBV6-1|-
CASSERGRTDTQYF
TGTGCCAGCAGTGAAAGGGGTCGCACAGATACGCAGTATTTT
>TRBJ2-2|12|-|TRBV30|-
CAWGQGNGELFF
TGTGCCTGGGGGCAGGGAAACGGGGAGCTGTTTTTT
>TRBJ1-3|17|-|TRBV4-2|-
CASSQDRAGPSGNTIYF
TGTGCCAGCAGCCAAGATCGGGCAGGTCCCTCTGGAAACACCATATATTTT
>TRBJ2-1|16|-|TRBV10-3|TRBD1
CAISESGTGGANEQFF
TGTGCCATCAGTGAGTCTGGGACAGGAGGAGCCAATGAGCAGTTCTTC
>TRBJ1-6|17|-|TRBV5-1|-
CASSLAVRGQGNSPLHF
TGCGCCAGCAGCTTGGCGGTTAGGGGCCAGGGTAATTCACCCCTCCACTTT
>TRBJ2-7|14|-|TRBV10-3|TRBD2
CAISWTSGSYEQYF
TGTGCCATCAGTTGGACTAGCGGGAGCTACGAGCAGTACTTC
>TRBJ1-2|14|-|TRBV7-2|TRBD1
CASSSTRTGPGYTF
TGTGCCAGCAGCTCCACCCGGACAGGTCCTGGCTACACCTTC
>TRBJ1-3|16|-|TRBV6-5|-
CASSYRGGGSGNTIYF
TGTGCCAGCAGTTACCGAGGAGGGGGCTCTGGAAACACCATATATTTT
>TRBJ1-2|16|-|TRBV27|TRBD1
CASSHTQGATNYGYTF
TGTGCCAGCAGTCATACCCAGGGGGCGACTAACTATGGCTACACCTTC
>TRBJ2-7|15|-|TRBV6-5|TRBD1
CASSYFSTGENEQYF
TGTGCCAGCAGTTACTTTTCGACAGGGGAGAACGAGCAGTACTTC
>TRBJ1-1|15|-|TRBV4-1|-
CASSQDWGINTEAFF
TGCGCCAGCAGCCAAGATTGGGGGATTAACACTGAAGCTTTCTTT
>TRBJ1-1|14|few|TRBV2|-
CASSEDSGNTEAFF
TGTGCCAGCAGTGAGGACAGCGGGAACACTGAAGCTTTCTTT
>TRBJ2-4|14|once|TRBV6-1|TRBD2
CASSEAGGRAVQYF
TGTGCCAGCAGTGAAGCGGGCGGGAGGGCGGTTCAGTACTTC
>TRBJ1-6|12|-|TRBV5-1|-
CASRGSGGTLHF
TGCGCCAGCAGAGGGAGTGGGGGAACCCTCCACTTT
>TRBJ1-5|17|-|TRBV6-1|-
CASSGGGGILSNQPQHF
TGTGCCAGCAGTGGAGGGGGTGGAATACTAAGCAATCAGCCCCAGCATTTT
>TRBJ2-5|18|once|TRBV4-1|TRBD2
CASSPEGLAGSHGETQYF
TGCGCCAGCAGCCCTGAGGGATTAGCGGGTAGCCATGGGGAGACCCAGTACTTC
>TRBJ2-7|15|-|TRBV6-6|-
CASSYGGGSPYEQYF
TGTGCCAGCAGTTACGGAGGGGGCTCCCCCTACGAGCAGTACTTC
>TRBJ2-1|12|-|TRBV5-8|-
CASSRPGNEQFF
TGTGCCAGCAGCCGACCGGGGAATGAGCAGTTCTTC
>TRBJ2-1|16|-|TRBV5-1|TRBD1
CASSLGQGRPYNEQFF
TGCGCCAGCAGCCTGGGACAGGGACGACCTTACAATGAGCAGTTCTTC
>TRBJ2-7|12|-|TRBV5-4|-
CASSLRHDEQYF
TGTGCCAGCAGCTTGCGCCACGACGAGCAGTACTTC
>TRBJ2-7|13|-|TRBV19|-
CATSGLIHYEQYF
TGTGCCACCAGCGGGTTAATCCACTACGAGCAGTACTTC
>TRBJ1-2|12|-|TRBV30|-
CAWKNRVEGYTF
TGTGCCTGGAAAAACAGGGTGGAGGGCTACACCTTC
>TRBJ2-4|11|-|TRBV15|-
CATSSGTFQYF
TGTGCCACCAGCTCCGGGACTTTTCAGTACTTC
>TRBJ1-1|14|-|TRBV7-9|-
CASGTPTPRAEAFF
TGTGCCAGCGGCACGCCAACGCCCAGGGCTGAAGCTTTCTTT
>TRBJ2-5|14|-|TRBV30|TRBD1
CAWRGTGRSETQYF
TGTGCCTGGCGTGGGACAGGGAGGTCAGAGACCCAGTACTTC
>TRBJ1-3|15|-|TRBV4-2|-
CASSQRSESGNTIYF
TGTGCCAGCAGCCAGAGGAGTGAGTCTGGAAACACCATATATTTT